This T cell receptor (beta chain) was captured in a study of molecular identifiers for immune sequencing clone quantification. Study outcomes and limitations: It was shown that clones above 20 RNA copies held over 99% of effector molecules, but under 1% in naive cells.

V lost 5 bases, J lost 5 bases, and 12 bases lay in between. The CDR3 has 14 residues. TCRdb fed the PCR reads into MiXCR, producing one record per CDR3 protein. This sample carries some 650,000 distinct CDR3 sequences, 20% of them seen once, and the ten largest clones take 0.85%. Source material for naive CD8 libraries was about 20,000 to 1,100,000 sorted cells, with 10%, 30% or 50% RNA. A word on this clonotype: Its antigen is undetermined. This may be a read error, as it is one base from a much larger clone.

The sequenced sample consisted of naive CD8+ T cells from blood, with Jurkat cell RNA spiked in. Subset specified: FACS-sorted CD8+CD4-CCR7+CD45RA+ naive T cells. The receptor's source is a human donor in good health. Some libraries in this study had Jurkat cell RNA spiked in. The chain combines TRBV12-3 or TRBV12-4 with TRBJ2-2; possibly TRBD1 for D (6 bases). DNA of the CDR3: TGTGCCAGCAGTGCCCGGCAGGGGACCGGGGAGCTGTTTTTT. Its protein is CASSARQGTGELFF.